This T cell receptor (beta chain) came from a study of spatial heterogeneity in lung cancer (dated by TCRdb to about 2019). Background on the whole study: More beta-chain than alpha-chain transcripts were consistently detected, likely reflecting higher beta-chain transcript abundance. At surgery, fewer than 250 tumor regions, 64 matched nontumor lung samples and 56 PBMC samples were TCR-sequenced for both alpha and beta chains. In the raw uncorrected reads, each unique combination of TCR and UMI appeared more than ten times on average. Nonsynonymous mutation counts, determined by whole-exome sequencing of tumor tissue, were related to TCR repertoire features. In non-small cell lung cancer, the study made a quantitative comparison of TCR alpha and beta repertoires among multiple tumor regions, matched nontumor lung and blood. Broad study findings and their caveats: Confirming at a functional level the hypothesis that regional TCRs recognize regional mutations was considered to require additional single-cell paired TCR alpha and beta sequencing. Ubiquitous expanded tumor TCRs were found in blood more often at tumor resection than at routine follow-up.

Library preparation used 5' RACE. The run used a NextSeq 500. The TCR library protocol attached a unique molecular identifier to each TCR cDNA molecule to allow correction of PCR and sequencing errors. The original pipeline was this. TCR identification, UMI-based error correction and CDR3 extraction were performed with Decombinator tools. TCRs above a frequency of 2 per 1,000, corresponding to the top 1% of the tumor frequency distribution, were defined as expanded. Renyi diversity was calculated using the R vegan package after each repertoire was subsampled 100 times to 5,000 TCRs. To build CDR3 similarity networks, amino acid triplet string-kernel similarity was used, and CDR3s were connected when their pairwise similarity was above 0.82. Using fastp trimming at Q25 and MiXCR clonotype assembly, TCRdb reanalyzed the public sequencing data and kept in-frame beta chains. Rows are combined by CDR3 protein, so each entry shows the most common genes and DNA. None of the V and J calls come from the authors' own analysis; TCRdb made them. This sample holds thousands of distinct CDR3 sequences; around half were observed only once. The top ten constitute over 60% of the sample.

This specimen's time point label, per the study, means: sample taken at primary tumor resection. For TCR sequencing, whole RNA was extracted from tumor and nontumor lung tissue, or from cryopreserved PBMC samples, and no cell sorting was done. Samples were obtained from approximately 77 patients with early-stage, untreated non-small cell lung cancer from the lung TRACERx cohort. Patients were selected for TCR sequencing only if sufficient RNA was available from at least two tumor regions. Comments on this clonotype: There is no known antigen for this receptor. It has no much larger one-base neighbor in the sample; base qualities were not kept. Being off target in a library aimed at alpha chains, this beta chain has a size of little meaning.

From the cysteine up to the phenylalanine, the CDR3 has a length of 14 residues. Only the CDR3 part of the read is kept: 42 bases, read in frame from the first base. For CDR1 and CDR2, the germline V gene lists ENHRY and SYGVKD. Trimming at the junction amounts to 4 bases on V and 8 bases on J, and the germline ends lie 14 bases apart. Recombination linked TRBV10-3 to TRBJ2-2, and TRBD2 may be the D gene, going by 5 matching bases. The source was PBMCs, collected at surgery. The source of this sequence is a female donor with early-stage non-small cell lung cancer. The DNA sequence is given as TGTGCCATCAGTGTCGTGGGAGTGGAGGGGGAGCTGTTTTTT. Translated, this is CAISVVGVEGELFF.